A selection of T cell receptor beta chains follows, all from one sample in a study of cytomegalovirus exposure and HLA in healthy donors. Produced via immunoSEQ multiplex PCR; TCRdb's table is partial and in-frame only. The sample has 98,000 or so clones, about 80% seen once. The sequenced sample consisted of PBMCs. These receptors were collected from a middle-aged man in good health and CMV-seronegative. Each CDR3 is given with its conserved first and last residue. The D gene is left open where the match is weak. Some rows have no size entry. The others give once, few or many, or a class for an expanded clone.

D: NA
V: TRBV30
size: NA
J: TRBJ1-4
DNA: TGTGCCTGGAGTGTACGATTGGGCAGCGAAAAACTGTTTTTT
CDR3: CAWSVRLGSEKLFF

D: TRBD2
V: TRBV5-4
size: few
J: TRBJ2-3
DNA: TGTGCCAGCAGCGCCCCGACTAGCGGGAAAAACACAGATACGCAGTATTTT
CDR3: CASSAPTSGKNTDTQYF

D: TRBD1
V: TRBV9
size: NA
J: TRBJ1-2
DNA: TGTGCCAGCAGCGTAGAGGGAAGGGAATGGGACAGTGGCTACACCTTC
CDR3: CASSVEGREWDSGYTF

D: TRBD1
V: TRBV28
size: NA
J: TRBJ2-3
DNA: TGTGCCAGCAGTCGACAGGGATTCACAGATACGCAGTATTTT
CDR3: CASSRQGFTDTQYF

D: TRBD2
V: TRBV11-2
size: NA
J: TRBJ2-1
DNA: TGTGCCAGCAGCTTGGACCTAGCGGGGGGGTGGAATGAGCAGTTCTTC
CDR3: CASSLDLAGGWNEQFF

D: NA
V: TRBV5-6
size: NA
J: TRBJ2-3
DNA: TGTGCCAGCAGCTTTCAAGGGGTCACAGATACGCAGTATTTT
CDR3: CASSFQGVTDTQYF

D: TRBD1
V: TRBV7-9
size: few
J: TRBJ1-1
DNA: TGTGCCAGCAGCCTCCGGGACAGGGTGGGTCCTGAAGCTTTCTTT
CDR3: CASSLRDRVGPEAFF

D: TRBD1
V: TRBV11-2
size: NA
J: TRBJ2-2
DNA: TGTGCCAGCAGCTACGGACAGGGGGTTAAAACCGGGGAGCTGTTTTTT
CDR3: CASSYGQGVKTGELFF

D: NA
V: TRBV7-3
size: NA
J: TRBJ2-2
DNA: TGTGCCAGCAGGGATGACAGCTCCGGGGAGCTGTTTTTT
CDR3: CASRDDSSGELFF

D: NA
V: TRBV6-5
size: NA
J: TRBJ2-1
DNA: TGTGCCAGCAGTTACCCGACGAGTGGGCAAGAGCAGTTCTTC
CDR3: CASSYPTSGQEQFF

D: TRBD1
V: TRBV27
size: NA
J: TRBJ1-2
DNA: TGTGCCAGCAGTTTTGGACAGGGCAATGGCTACACCTTC
CDR3: CASSFGQGNGYTF

D: TRBD2
V: TRBV28
size: few
J: TRBJ2-7
DNA: TGTGCCAGCAGTTTTCGGGAGGGCAGGGGCGAGCAGTACTTC
CDR3: CASSFREGRGEQYF

D: TRBD2
V: TRBV7-6
size: NA
J: TRBJ2-5
DNA: TGTGCCAGCAGCCTCGGGGGGGTAATTCAAGAGACCCAGTACTTC
CDR3: CASSLGGVIQETQYF

D: NA
V: TRBV6-5
size: NA
J: TRBJ1-6
DNA: TGTGCCAGTTCGTATCGGGACTATAATTCACCCCTCCACTTT
CDR3: CASSYRDYNSPLHF

D: NA
V: TRBV6-5
size: once
J: TRBJ2-2
DNA: TGTGCCAGCAGTTTAGACGGAAGGAGGACCGGGGAGCTGTTTTTT
CDR3: CASSLDGRRTGELFF

D: TRBD2
V: TRBV11-2
size: NA
J: TRBJ2-1
DNA: TGTGCCAGCAGCTTAGTGGGACTAGCGGCCCGTGCCTCCTACAATGAGCAGTTCTTC
CDR3: CASSLVGLAARASYNEQFF

D: TRBD2
V: TRBV30
size: NA
J: TRBJ2-7
DNA: TGTGCCTGGAGTGTAACAGCGGGGGTCGAGCAGTACTTC
CDR3: CAWSVTAGVEQYF

D: TRBD2
V: TRBV7-9
size: NA
J: TRBJ2-3
DNA: TGTGCCAGCAGCTTTGCAACTAGCGGGGGGTACACAGATACGCAGTATTTT
CDR3: CASSFATSGGYTDTQYF

D: TRBD1
V: TRBV11-2
size: medium-sized
J: TRBJ2-7
DNA: TGTGCCAGCCGCGGTACAGGGGGCAACTACGAGCAGTACTTC
CDR3: CASRGTGGNYEQYF

D: TRBD2
V: TRBV9
size: NA
J: TRBJ2-5
DNA: TGTGCCAGCAGCCTCGGGGTGGTAGCGGGAGGGCAAGAGACCCAGTACTTC
CDR3: CASSLGVVAGGQETQYF

D: TRBD2
V: TRBV6-4
size: NA
J: TRBJ2-1
DNA: TGTGCCAGCAGTCAAAAGGGGACTAGCGGTAACAATGAGCAGTTCTTC
CDR3: CASSQKGTSGNNEQFF

D: TRBD2
V: TRBV7-2
size: NA
J: TRBJ2-1
DNA: TGTGCCAGCAGCTTAGTCGGGGGGGTCAATGAGCAGTTCTTC
CDR3: CASSLVGGVNEQFF

D: NA
V: TRBV27
size: NA
J: TRBJ2-3
DNA: TGTGCCAGTGGATTTGGGGCTAAAACAGATACGCAGTATTTT
CDR3: CASGFGAKTDTQYF

D: NA
V: TRBV11-2
size: NA
J: TRBJ1-3
DNA: TGTGCCAGCACCCCGAGGGAGAACTCTGGAAACACCATATATTTT
CDR3: CASTPRENSGNTIYF

D: NA
V: TRBV6-6
size: NA
J: TRBJ1-3
DNA: TGTGCCAGCAGTTCCCCCCCGTCCGGAAACACCATATATTTT
CDR3: CASSSPPSGNTIYF

D: NA
V: TRBV5-1
size: NA
J: TRBJ1-2
DNA: TGCGCCAGCAGCTTAGAGACAGGATCCGGCGGCTACACCTTC
CDR3: CASSLETGSGGYTF

D: TRBD2
V: TRBV19
size: few
J: TRBJ2-5
DNA: TGTGCCAGTAGTATAGGCGGGAGAGGAGGACGAGAGACCCAGTACTTC
CDR3: CASSIGGRGGRETQYF

D: TRBD2
V: TRBV27
size: NA
J: TRBJ2-2
DNA: TGTGCCAGCAGTTTAGGCCAGGGAGGGGCCGGGGAGCTGTTTTTT
CDR3: CASSLGQGGAGELFF

D: NA
V: TRBV28
size: NA
J: TRBJ2-7
DNA: TGTGCCAGCAGTTTCGGAGCGGCCGGGTACGAGCAGTACTTC
CDR3: CASSFGAAGYEQYF

D: NA
V: TRBV6-5
size: NA
J: TRBJ1-2
DNA: TGTGCCAGCCGAACCGCGGACGGCGGGTATGGCTACACCTTC
CDR3: CASRTADGGYGYTF

D: TRBD1
V: TRBV9
size: NA
J: TRBJ2-6
DNA: TGTGCCAGCAGCGTGACGACAGGGGGCGCTTCTGGGGCCAACGTCCTGACTTTC
CDR3: CASSVTTGGASGANVLTF

D: TRBD1
V: TRBV9
size: NA
J: TRBJ1-4
DNA: TGTGCCAGCAGCGTAGGGGACAGGGGTGAAAAACTGTTTTTT
CDR3: CASSVGDRGEKLFF

D: TRBD2
V: TRBV7-2
size: NA
J: TRBJ2-1
DNA: TGTGCCAGCAGCCCAGGACTAGCTTTCCATGAGCAGTTCTTC
CDR3: CASSPGLAFHEQFF

D: TRBD2
V: TRBV18
size: few
J: TRBJ2-1
DNA: TGTGCCAGCGCGGGACTAGCCGGGACCTCCTACAATGAGCAGTTCTTC
CDR3: CASAGLAGTSYNEQFF

D: TRBD1
V: TRBV6-1
size: NA
J: TRBJ1-1
DNA: TGTGCCAGCAGTGAAATCAGGACAGGGGACACTGAAGCTTTCTTT
CDR3: CASSEIRTGDTEAFF

D: NA
V: TRBV7-3
size: NA
J: TRBJ2-3
DNA: TGTGCCAGCAGCTTAAGGGCGGGGTCCACAGATACGCAGTATTTT
CDR3: CASSLRAGSTDTQYF

D: TRBD1
V: TRBV27
size: NA
J: TRBJ2-5
DNA: TGTGCCAGCAGCCGAAAACCCCCCAGCAGGGGGCTTGAGACCCAGTACTTC
CDR3: CASSRKPPSRGLETQYF

D: NA
V: TRBV5-6
size: once
J: TRBJ1-4
DNA: TGTGCCAGCAGCTTTTTCGGACCGGGAGACGAAAAACTGTTTTTT
CDR3: CASSFFGPGDEKLFF

D: NA
V: TRBV7-6
size: NA
J: TRBJ1-3
DNA: TGTGCCAGCAGCTTGTTATCACCAGAAAACTCTGGAAACACCATATATTTT
CDR3: CASSLLSPENSGNTIYF

D: NA
V: TRBV2
size: NA
J: TRBJ2-4
DNA: TGTGCCAGCAGGCTTCCAGAGGGCAAAAACATTCAGTACTTC
CDR3: CASRLPEGKNIQYF

D: NA
V: TRBV20-1
size: NA
J: TRBJ2-1
DNA: TGCAGTGCTCTAGTTGTCAATGAGCAGTTCTTC
CDR3: CSALVVNEQFF

D: NA
V: TRBV28
size: NA
J: TRBJ1-1
DNA: TGTGCCAGCAGTTTATCCCCTGGGCAGGGTGAAGCTTTCTTT
CDR3: CASSLSPGQGEAFF

D: TRBD2
V: TRBV5-4
size: NA
J: TRBJ2-3
DNA: TGTGCCACCACAACCGGGGGGGCCCCAGATACGCAGTATTTT
CDR3: CATTTGGAPDTQYF

D: NA
V: TRBV7-3
size: NA
J: TRBJ2-2
DNA: TGTGCCAGCAGCTATCAGGGGAATAGGGAGCTGTTTTTT
CDR3: CASSYQGNRELFF

D: NA
V: TRBV19
size: NA
J: TRBJ2-3
DNA: TGTGCCAGTAGTATAGTTGGGGGCCTTAGCACAGATACGCAGTATTTT
CDR3: CASSIVGGLSTDTQYF

D: NA
V: TRBV4-2
size: once
J: TRBJ2-7
DNA: TGTGCCAGCAGCCAAGCGTGGGGGCAGGGAAGCTCCTACGAGCAGTACTTC
CDR3: CASSQAWGQGSSYEQYF

D: NA
V: TRBV4-2
size: NA
J: TRBJ2-2
DNA: TGTGCCAGCAGCCAAGGGGGCACTCTCTTCGGGGAGCTGTTTTTT
CDR3: CASSQGGTLFGELFF

D: TRBD1
V: TRBV27
size: NA
J: TRBJ2-7
DNA: TGTGCCAGCCGGGACAGGGTTACCTACGAGCAGTACTTC
CDR3: CASRDRVTYEQYF

D: TRBD1
V: TRBV5-1
size: once
J: TRBJ1-2
DNA: TGCGCCAGCAGCGAAGGACAGGGAACTAACTATGGCTACACCTTC
CDR3: CASSEGQGTNYGYTF

D: TRBD1
V: TRBV30
size: NA
J: TRBJ1-1
DNA: TGTGCCCGACAGGGGGGATCGGAAGCTTTCTTT
CDR3: CARQGGSEAFF

D: NA
V: TRBV27
size: NA
J: TRBJ1-3
DNA: TGTGCCAGCAGTTCAGGAAGAGCTACAGGGCCCCTCTCTGGAAACACCATATATTTT
CDR3: CASSSGRATGPLSGNTIYF